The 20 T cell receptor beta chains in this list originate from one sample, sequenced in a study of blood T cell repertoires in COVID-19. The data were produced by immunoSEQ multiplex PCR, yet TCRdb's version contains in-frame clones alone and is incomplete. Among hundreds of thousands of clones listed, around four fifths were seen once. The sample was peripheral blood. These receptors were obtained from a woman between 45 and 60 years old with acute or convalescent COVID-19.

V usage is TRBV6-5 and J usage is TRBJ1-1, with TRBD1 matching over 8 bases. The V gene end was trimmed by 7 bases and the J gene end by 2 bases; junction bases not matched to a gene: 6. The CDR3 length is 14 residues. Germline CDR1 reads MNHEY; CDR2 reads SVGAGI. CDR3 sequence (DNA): TGTGCCAGCATACTAGACAGGGGCAACACTGAAGCTTTCTTT. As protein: CASILDRGNTEAFF.

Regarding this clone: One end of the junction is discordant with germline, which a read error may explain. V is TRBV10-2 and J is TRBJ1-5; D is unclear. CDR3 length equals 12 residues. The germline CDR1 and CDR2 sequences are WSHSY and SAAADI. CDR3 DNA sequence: TGCGCCAGCAGTGATTCAACAGAAGATCGTCAATTT. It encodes CASSDSTEDRQF.

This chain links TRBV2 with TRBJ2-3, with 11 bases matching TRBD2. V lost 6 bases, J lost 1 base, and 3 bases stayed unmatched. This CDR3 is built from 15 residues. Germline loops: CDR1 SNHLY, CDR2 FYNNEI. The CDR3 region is CASRTSGVGTDTQYF. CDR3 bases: TGTGCCAGCAGGACTAGCGGGGTAGGCACAGATACGCAGTATTTT. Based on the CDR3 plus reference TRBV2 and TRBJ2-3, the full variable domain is EPEVTQTPSHQVTQMGQEVILRCVPISNHLYFYWYRQILGQKVEFLVSFYNNEISEKSEIFDDQFSVERPDGSNFTLKIRSTKLEDSAMYFCASRTSGVGTDTQYFGPGTRLTVL.

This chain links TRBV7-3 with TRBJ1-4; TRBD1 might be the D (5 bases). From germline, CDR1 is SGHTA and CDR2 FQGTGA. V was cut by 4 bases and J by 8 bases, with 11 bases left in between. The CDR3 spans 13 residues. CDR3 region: CASSSTGGEKLFF. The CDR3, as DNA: TGTGCCAGCAGCTCCACCGGGGGGGAAAAACTGTTTTTT.

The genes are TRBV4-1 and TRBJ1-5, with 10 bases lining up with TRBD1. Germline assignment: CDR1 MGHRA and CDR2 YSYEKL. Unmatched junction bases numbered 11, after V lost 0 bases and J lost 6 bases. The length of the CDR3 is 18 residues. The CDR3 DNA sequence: TGCGCCAGCAGCCAAGATCTATCGACAGGGGGCTTGGGTCAGCCCCAGCATTTT. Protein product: CASSQDLSTGGLGQPQHF.

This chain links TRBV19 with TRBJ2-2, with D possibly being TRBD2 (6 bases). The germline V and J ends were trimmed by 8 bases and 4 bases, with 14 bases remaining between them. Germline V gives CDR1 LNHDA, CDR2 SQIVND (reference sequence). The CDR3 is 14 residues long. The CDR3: CASLLVGGTGELFF. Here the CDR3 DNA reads TGTGCCAGTTTACTCGTGGGGGGCACCGGGGAGCTGTTTTTT.

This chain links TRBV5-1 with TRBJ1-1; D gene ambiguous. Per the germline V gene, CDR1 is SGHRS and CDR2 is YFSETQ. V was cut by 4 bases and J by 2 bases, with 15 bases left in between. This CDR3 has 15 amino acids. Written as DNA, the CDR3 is TGCGCCAGCAGCCGCGGGGAGAGAGTAAACACTGAAGCTTTCTTT. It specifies CASSRGERVNTEAFF.

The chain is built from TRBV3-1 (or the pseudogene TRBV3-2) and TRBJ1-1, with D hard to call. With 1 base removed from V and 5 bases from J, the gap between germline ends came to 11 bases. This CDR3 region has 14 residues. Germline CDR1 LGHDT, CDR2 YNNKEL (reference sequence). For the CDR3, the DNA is TGTGCCAGCAGCCAAGTAAGGGAGTCGACTGAAGCTTTCTTT. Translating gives CASSQVRESTEAFF.

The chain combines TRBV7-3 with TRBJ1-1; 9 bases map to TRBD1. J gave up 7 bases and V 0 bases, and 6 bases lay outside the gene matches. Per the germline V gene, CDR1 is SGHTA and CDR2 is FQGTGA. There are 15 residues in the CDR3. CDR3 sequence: CASSLTGTGRGEAFF. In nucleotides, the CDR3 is TGTGCCAGCAGCTTAACAGGGACAGGGAGGGGTGAAGCTTTCTTT.

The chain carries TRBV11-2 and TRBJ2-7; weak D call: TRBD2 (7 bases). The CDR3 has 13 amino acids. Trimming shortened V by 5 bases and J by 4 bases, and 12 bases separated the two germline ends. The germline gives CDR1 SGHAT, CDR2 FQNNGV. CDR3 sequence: CASSRGGAYEQYF. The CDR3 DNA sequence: TGTGCCAGCAGCCGAGGGGGGGCTTACGAGCAGTACTTC.

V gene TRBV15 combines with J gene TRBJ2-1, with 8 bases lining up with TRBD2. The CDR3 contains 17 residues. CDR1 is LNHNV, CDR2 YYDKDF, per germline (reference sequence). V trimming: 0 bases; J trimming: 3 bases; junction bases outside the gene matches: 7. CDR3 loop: CATSRETSGGGYNEQFF. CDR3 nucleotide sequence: TGTGCCACCAGCAGAGAAACTAGCGGAGGTGGCTACAATGAGCAGTTCTTC. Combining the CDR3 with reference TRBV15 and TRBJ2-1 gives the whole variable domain DAMVIQNPRYQVTQFGKPVTLSCSQTLNHNVMYWYQQKSSQAPKLLFHYYDKDFNNEADTPDNFQSRRPNTSFCFLDIRSPGLGDTAMYLCATSRETSGGGYNEQFFGPGTRLTVL.

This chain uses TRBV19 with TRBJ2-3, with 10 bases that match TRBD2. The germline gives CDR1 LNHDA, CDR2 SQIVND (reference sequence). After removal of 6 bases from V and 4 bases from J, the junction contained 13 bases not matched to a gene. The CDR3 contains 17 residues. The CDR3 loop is CASRRTPGLAKADTQYF. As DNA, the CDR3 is TGTGCCAGTAGGAGAACCCCGGGACTAGCGAAAGCAGATACGCAGTATTTT.

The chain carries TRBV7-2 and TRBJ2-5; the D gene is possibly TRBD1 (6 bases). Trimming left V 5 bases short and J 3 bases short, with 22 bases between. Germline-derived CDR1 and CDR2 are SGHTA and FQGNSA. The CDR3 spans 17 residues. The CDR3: CASSLSPGGRKEETQYF. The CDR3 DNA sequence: TGTGCCAGCAGCCTCTCCCCTGGGGGCAGAAAAGAAGAGACCCAGTACTTC. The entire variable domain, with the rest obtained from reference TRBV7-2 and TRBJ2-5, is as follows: GAGVSQSPSNKVTEKGKDVELRCDPISGHTALYWYRQSLGQGLEFLIYFQGNSAPDKSGLPSDRFSAERTGGSVSTLTIQRTQQEDSAVYLCASSLSPGGRKEETQYFGPGTRLLVL.

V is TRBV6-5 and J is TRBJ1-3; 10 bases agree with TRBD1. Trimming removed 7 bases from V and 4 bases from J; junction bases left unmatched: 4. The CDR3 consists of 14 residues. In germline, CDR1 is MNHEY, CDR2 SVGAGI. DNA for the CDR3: TGTGCCAGCATATCGGACAGGGGGGGAAACACCATATATTTT. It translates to CASISDRGGNTIYF.

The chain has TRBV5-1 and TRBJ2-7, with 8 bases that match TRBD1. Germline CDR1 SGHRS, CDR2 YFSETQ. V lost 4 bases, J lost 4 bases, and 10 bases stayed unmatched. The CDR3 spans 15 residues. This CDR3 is CASSTAGGARYEQYF. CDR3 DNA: TGCGCCAGCAGCACGGCAGGGGGCGCGAGGTACGAGCAGTACTTC.

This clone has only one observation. CDR3 in DNA: TGTGCCAGTAGTATGTGGGGACAGATGAACACTGAAGCTTTCTTT. Amino acid sequence: CASSMWGQMNTEAFF. The chain carries TRBV19 and TRBJ1-1; 7 bases map to TRBD1. Trimming took 3 bases from V and 0 from J; bases not matched to a gene: 4. The CDR3 sequence is 15 residues long. Germline V lookup: CDR1 LNHDA, CDR2 SQIVND (reference sequence).

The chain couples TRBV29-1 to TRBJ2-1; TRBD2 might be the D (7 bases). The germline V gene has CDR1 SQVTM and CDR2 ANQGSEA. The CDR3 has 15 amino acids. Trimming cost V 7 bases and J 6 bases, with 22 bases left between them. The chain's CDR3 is CSAQRGGGRGNEQFF. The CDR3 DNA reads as TGCAGCGCCCAACGAGGAGGGGGGAGGGGCAATGAGCAGTTCTTC.

In DNA form, the CDR3 reads TGTGCCAGCAGCGTAGAAGGGCAGGGGAGCCCGAACACCGGGGAGCTGTTTTTT. It yields the protein CASSVEGQGSPNTGELFF. The chain carries TRBV9 and TRBJ2-2; weak D call: TRBD1 (6 bases). Trimming cost V 0 bases and J 0 bases, with 15 bases left between them. CDR1 is SGDLS and CDR2 is YYNGEE in the germline V gene. The CDR3 extends over 18 amino acids. Combining the CDR3 with reference TRBV9 and TRBJ2-2 gives the whole variable domain DSGVTQTPKHLITATGQRVTLRCSPRSGDLSVYWYQQSLDQGLQFLIQYYNGEERAKGNILERFSAQQFPDLHSELNLSSLELGDSALYFCASSVEGQGSPNTGELFFGEGSRLTVL.

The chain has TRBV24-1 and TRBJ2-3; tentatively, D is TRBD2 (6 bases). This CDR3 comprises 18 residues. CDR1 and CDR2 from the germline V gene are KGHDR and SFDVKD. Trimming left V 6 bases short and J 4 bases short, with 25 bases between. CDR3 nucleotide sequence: TGTGCCACCAGTACGGGGCCGGGACTGGGGTATGGGGCAGATACGCAGTATTTT. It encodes CATSTGPGLGYGADTQYF.

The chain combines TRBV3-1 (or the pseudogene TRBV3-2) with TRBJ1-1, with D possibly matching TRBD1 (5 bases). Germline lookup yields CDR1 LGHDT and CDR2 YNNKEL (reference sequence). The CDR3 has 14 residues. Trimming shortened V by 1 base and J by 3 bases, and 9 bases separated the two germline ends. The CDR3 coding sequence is TGTGCCAGCAGCCAAGTCGGAGGGGACACTGAAGCTTTCTTT. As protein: CASSQVGGDTEAFF.